This TCR beta chain derives from a study of cytomegalovirus exposure and HLA in healthy donors. A multiplex PCR was run with 60 Vbeta primers and 13 Jbeta primers. Profiling relied on immunoSEQ multiplex PCR, and the TCRdb table lists in-frame clones only, not all of them. The data hold over 65,000 clones, with 70% to 85% observed a single time. General study results and limits: HLA alleles were associated with some 17,000 TCR beta sequences in a later analysis at 0.05 false discovery rate. Researchers reported from a later analysis that most CMV-associated TCR beta chains appeared HLA-restricted.

Details on this clone: Its antigen is not identified.

The CDR3 has 15 amino acids. Trimming cost V 5 bases and J 0 bases; bases outside gene matches: 3. Germline-derived CDR1 and CDR2 are SNHLY and FYNNEI. This receptor was taken from a human donor in good health. J is TRBJ2-3 and V is TRBV2, with 9 bases matching TRBD2. Sequencing was carried out using PBMCs. CDR3 amino acids: CASSWTSASTDTQYF. Here the CDR3 DNA reads TGTGCCAGCAGTTGGACTAGCGCTAGCACAGATACGCAGTATTTT.